A single sample gave rise to the 14 T cell receptor beta chains below, sequenced in a study of T cells after posttransplantation cyclophosphamide. Sequencing was performed with immunoSEQ multiplex PCR; in TCRdb, only in-frame clones are kept and a portion is missing. There are just over 25,000 clones in the sample, none observed a single time. Material for sequencing was PBMCs. The receptors here all came from a man aged 50 or older in good health, CMV-negative, and a related stem cell transplant donor.

This clone occurred many times. The chain uses TRBV7-2 and TRBJ2-1, with 8 positions matching TRBD2. V dropped 3 bases and J dropped 8; count of bases not matched to a gene: 12. Germline V lookup: CDR1 SGHTA, CDR2 FQGNSA. CDR3 size: 16 residues. Here the CDR3 reads CASSLRLAPGGDEQFF. The CDR3 DNA sequence: TGTGCCAGCAGCTTGAGACTAGCTCCCGGGGGGGATGAGCAGTTCTTC.

This clone appeared many times. The chain couples TRBV19 to TRBJ1-3, with 7 bases fitting TRBD1. The CDR3 spans 15 residues. Germline V gives CDR1 LNHDA, CDR2 SQIVND (reference sequence). J gave up 8 bases and V 6 bases, and 13 bases lay outside the gene matches. The CDR3 DNA sequence: TGTGCCAGTAGGAGCCTCGACAGGGTCGGGGACACCATATATTTT. It yields the protein CASRSLDRVGDTIYF. The variable domain in full, completed from reference TRBV19 and TRBJ1-3, reads DGGITQSPKYLFRKEGQNVTLSCEQNLNHDAMYWYRQDPGQGLRLIYYSQIVNDFQKGDIAEGYSVSREKKESFPLTVTSAQKNPTAFYLCASRSLDRVGDTIYFGEGSWLTVV.

This clone has at least ten counts. The chain is built from TRBV19 and TRBJ2-5; the D is unclear. The V gene's germline CDR1 is LNHDA and CDR2 SQIVND (reference sequence). The V end was cut by 1 base, the J end by 2 bases, with 5 bases between. This CDR3 is 13 amino acids long. CDR3 protein: CASSIGQQETQYF. The CDR3 nucleotides read TGTGCCAGTAGTATAGGGCAGCAAGAGACCCAGTACTTC.

This clone occurred many times. The V and J genes are TRBV11-2 and TRBJ2-1; D may be TRBD1 (6 bases). Trimming removed 5 bases at V and 8 bases at J, with 19 bases between. This CDR3 spans 15 amino acids. The germline V gene encodes CDR1 SGHAT and CDR2 FQNNGV. This CDR3 is CASSPMVGAVDEQFF. In DNA, the CDR3 is TGTGCCAGCAGCCCGATGGTGGGGGCGGTAGATGAGCAGTTCTTC.

This clone was detected many times. The CDR3 sequence: CASSSISGSPYEQYF. Here the CDR3 DNA reads TGCGCCAGCAGCTCTATAAGCGGGAGTCCTTACGAGCAGTACTTC. This chain links TRBV4-1 with TRBJ2-7; 8 nucleotides line up with TRBD2. This CDR3 has 15 amino acids. The junction had 10 bases not matched to a gene; V was cut back by 5 bases and J by 4 bases. Germline V CDR1 and CDR2: MGHRA, YSYEKL.

The chain combines TRBV28 with TRBJ1-4, with a weak D call TRBD1 (5 bases). This CDR3 has 15 residues. V was shortened by 6 bases and J by 0 bases, with 11 bases between the two germline ends. Germline CDR1 reads MDHEN; CDR2 reads SYDVKM. The CDR3 nucleotides read TGTGCCAGCAGCCCGGGGGGGTCAACTAATGAAAAACTGTTTTTT. Amino acid sequence: CASSPGGSTNEKLFF.

This clone was recorded many times. CDR3 in DNA: TGTGCCAGCAGTCCCATCGACAGGTTCCACGAGCAGTACTTC. Protein: CASSPIDRFHEQYF. V is TRBV27 and J is TRBJ2-7, with a possible D match to TRBD1 (6 bases). The CDR3 consists of 14 residues. Germline V gene sequence: CDR1 MNHEY, CDR2 SMNVEV (reference sequence). Trimming removed 5 bases at V and 5 bases at J, with 16 bases between.

This clone occurred many times. The chain employs TRBV5-1 and TRBJ2-2; D is perhaps TRBD2 (5 bases). V was cut by 4 bases and J by 7 bases, with 17 bases left in between. CDR1 and CDR2 from the germline V gene are SGHRS and YFSETQ. The CDR3 is 15 residues long. The CDR3 loop is CASSGQDWSGGELFF. In nucleotides, the CDR3 is TGCGCCAGCAGCGGCCAGGACTGGAGTGGCGGGGAGCTGTTTTTT.

This clone was recorded at least ten times. V is TRBV6-1 and J is TRBJ1-2; TRBD1 might be the D (5 bases). V lost 0 bases, J lost 8 bases, and 10 bases lay in between. This CDR3 region has 13 residues. The germline V gene encodes CDR1 MNHNS and CDR2 SASEGT. The CDR3 region has the DNA TGTGCCAGCAGTGAAGCGGGGGAGGGAGGCTACACCTTC. This encodes CASSEAGEGGYTF.

This clone was recorded many times. This rearrangement joins TRBV13 to TRBJ2-1, with D possibly being TRBD2 (5 bases). Trimming left V 5 bases short and J 2 bases short, with 10 bases between. Germline CDR1 reads PRHDT; CDR2 reads FYEKMQ (reference sequence). There are 14 residues in the CDR3. CDR3 in amino acids: CASSRGRPYNEQFF. CDR3 DNA sequence: TGTGCCAGCAGCCGGGGTCGCCCCTACAATGAGCAGTTCTTC.

This clone was seen many times. The rearrangement uses TRBV7-9 and TRBJ2-7; 8 nucleotides align to TRBD1. The CDR3 is 16 residues long. V shed 6 bases, J shed 0 bases, and the junction held 10 bases outside the gene matches. Germline V CDR1 and CDR2: SEHNR, FQNEAQ (reference sequence). CDR3 nucleotides: TGTGCCAGCAGGCCACCGTGGGACAGGATCTCCTACGAGCAGTACTTC. It codes for CASRPPWDRISYEQYF.

This clone was detected many times. This chain links TRBV11-2 with TRBJ2-2, with D possibly being TRBD1 (6 bases). Germline-derived CDR1 and CDR2 are SGHAT and FQNNGV. This CDR3 has 17 amino acids. V was trimmed by 5 bases and J by 4 bases, leaving 20 bases between them. The CDR3 loop reads CASSVIRGGRRTGELFF. The DNA of the CDR3 is TGTGCCAGCAGCGTAATCAGGGGTGGTCGACGCACCGGGGAGCTGTTTTTT. The full variable domain, with the rest looked up from reference TRBV11-2 and TRBJ2-2, is EAGVAQSPRYKIIEKRQSVAFWCNPISGHATLYWYQQILGQGPKLLIQFQNNGVVDDSQLPKDRFSAERLKGVDSTLKIQPAKLEDSAVYLCASSVIRGGRRTGELFFGEGSRLTVL.

The sample holds many counts of this clone. The rearrangement links TRBV30 to TRBJ1-2; TRBD1 agrees at 7 bases. Unmatched junction bases numbered 11, after V lost 4 bases and J lost 12 bases. CDR1 and CDR2 from the germline V gene are GTSNPN and SVGIG (reference sequence). This CDR3 contains 12 residues. The CDR3 DNA is TGTGCCTGGACGAGACATCAGGGGGGAGACACCTTC. Amino acids: CAWTRHQGGDTF.

In this sample, this clone turned up many times. An end of the junction differs from the germline gene, which may be a read error. The V call is TRBV7-9, the J call TRBJ2-7; 7 bases are a match to TRBD1. Germline lookup yields CDR1 SEHNR and CDR2 FQNEAQ (reference sequence). The CDR3 runs to 14 residues. In DNA form, the CDR3 reads TGTGCCAGCAGCTTCTGGGACAGTTCCTCCGAGCAGTACTTC. Translated: CASSFWDSSSEQYF.